Below, 25 T cell receptor beta chains from the same sample are listed, as sequenced in a study of control samples from healthy donors and cancer patients. Clones were read by immunoSEQ multiplex PCR, and TCRdb kept only the in-frame ones, dropping some. This sample has approximately 70,000 clones, with around nine tenths found just once. The sequencing input was PBMCs. Every receptor here comes from a man in his 60s with colorectal cancer.

This chain uses TRBV6-1 with TRBJ2-4; possibly TRBD1 for D (6 bases). CDR1 is MNHNS, CDR2 SASEGT, per germline. The V end was cut by 0 bases, the J end by 2 bases, with 8 bases between. The CDR3 runs to 15 residues. CDR3 region: CASSEAGATKNIQYF. The CDR3 region has the DNA TGTGCCAGCAGTGAAGCGGGGGCGACCAAAAACATTCAGTACTTC.

This rearrangement joins TRBV4-1 to TRBJ1-2; possibly TRBD1 for D (6 bases). Germline V gene lookup returns CDR1 MGHRA and CDR2 YSYEKL. V was shortened by 4 bases and J by 2 bases, with 14 bases between the two germline ends. The CDR3 is 15 residues long. The CDR3 sequence is CASSPSGARNYGYTF. For the CDR3, the DNA is TGCGCCAGCAGCCCCTCGGGGGCGCGGAACTATGGCTACACCTTC.

The chain employs TRBV7-8 and TRBJ2-5; TRBD1 matches 8 bases. Trimming took 5 bases from V and 5 from J; bases not matched to a gene: 10. This CDR3 is 15 amino acids long. Germline values: CDR1 SGHVS, CDR2 FQNEAQ. Here the CDR3 reads CASSRGTGSMETQYF. The CDR3 DNA is TGTGCCAGCAGCCGAGGGACAGGTTCTATGGAGACCCAGTACTTC.

The chain couples TRBV5-1 to TRBJ2-2; tentatively, D is TRBD1 (6 bases). This CDR3 has 16 residues. Per germline, CDR1 SGHRS and CDR2 YFSETQ. Trimming removed 4 bases at V and 1 base at J, with 14 bases between. The chain's CDR3 is CASSHRQVLNTGELFF. The DNA of the CDR3 is TGCGCCAGCAGCCACCGACAGGTACTGAACACCGGGGAGCTGTTTTTT.

The chain joins TRBV3-1 (or the pseudogene TRBV3-2) to TRBJ1-2, with a tentative D call TRBD1 (5 bases). Germline values: CDR1 LGHDT, CDR2 YNNKEL (reference sequence). V lost 4 bases, J lost 0 bases, and 18 bases lay in between. The CDR3 extends over 17 amino acids. The CDR3 sequence is CASSPSLVVRANYGYTF. The CDR3 DNA follows: TGTGCCAGCAGCCCGTCCTTGGTGGTCAGGGCTAACTATGGCTACACCTTC.

The chain links TRBV30 to TRBJ2-7; D call uncertain. V was trimmed by 2 bases and J by 3 bases, leaving 14 bases between them. This CDR3 is 14 amino acids long. Germline lookup yields CDR1 GTSNPN and CDR2 SVGIG (reference sequence). In DNA form, the CDR3 reads TGTGCCTGGAGTTCGGGCCCGTGGGGCTACGAGCAGTACTTC. This translates into CAWSSGPWGYEQYF.

This chain links TRBV3-1 (or the pseudogene TRBV3-2) with TRBJ2-7, with TRBD1 identical over 10 bases. The CDR3 spans 16 residues. J gave up 13 bases and V 0 bases, and 15 bases lay outside the gene matches. Germline lookup yields CDR1 LGHDT and CDR2 YNNKEL (reference sequence). In DNA form, the CDR3 reads TGTGCCAGCAGCCAAGACCTCGGGACAGGGGACCCCCCCTACTACTTC. This sequence encodes CASSQDLGTGDPPYYF.

V usage is TRBV2 and J usage is TRBJ2-7, with D tentatively TRBD2 (6 bases). The CDR3 spans 14 residues. The ends were cut back, 2 bases at V and 4 bases at J, with 12 bases in the middle. Germline-derived CDR1 and CDR2 are SNHLY and FYNNEI. The CDR3 DNA sequence: TGTGCCAGCAGTGAAAAGAACGGGGGATACGAGCAGTACTTC. Encoded protein: CASSEKNGGYEQYF.

This chain connects TRBV5-5 to TRBJ2-5, with TRBD2 identical over 8 bases. The CDR3 covers 13 residues. The germline gives CDR1 SGHKS, CDR2 YYEKEE (reference sequence). Trimming removed 3 bases from V and 5 bases from J; junction bases left unmatched: 3. CDR3 in amino acids: CASSSGGAETQYF. For the CDR3, the DNA is TGTGCCAGCAGCTCCGGGGGGGCCGAGACCCAGTACTTC.

This clone was detected a few times. The chain is built from TRBV5-1 and TRBJ2-1; D might be TRBD1 (6 bases). The CDR3 has 15 residues. Trimming removed 0 bases from V and 2 bases from J, with 9 bases in between. Germline CDR1 and CDR2: SGHRS and YFSETQ. CDR3 nucleotide sequence: TGCGCCAGCAGCTTGGACGGACAGACCTACAATGAGCAGTTCTTC. Protein product: CASSLDGQTYNEQFF.

This clone has only a few counts. The genes are TRBV5-8 and TRBJ1-5; D perhaps matches TRBD1 (6 bases). The CDR3 length is 15 residues. CDR1 is SGHTS and CDR2 is YDEGEE in the germline V gene. Trimming shortened V by 0 bases and J by 2 bases, and 9 bases separated the two germline ends. The DNA for the CDR3 is TGTGCCAGCAGCTTGGTTCCAGGGGGCAATCAGCCCCAGCATTTT. Its translation: CASSLVPGGNQPQHF. Together with reference TRBV5-8 and TRBJ1-5, the CDR3 gives the full variable domain: EAGVTQSPTHLIKTRGQQATLRCSPISGHTSVYWYQQALGLGLQFLLWYDEGEERNRGNFPPRFSGRQFPNYSSELNVNALELEDSALYLCASSLVPGGNQPQHFGDGTRLSIL.

The CDR3 loop reads CASRYGPTLNYGYTF. The CDR3 DNA reads as TGTGCCAGCAGATACGGACCGACGTTAAACTATGGCTACACCTTC. The chain joins TRBV28 to TRBJ1-2; D gene uncertain. This CDR3 is 15 amino acids long. With 6 bases removed from V and 2 bases from J, the gap between germline ends came to 16 bases. Per the germline V gene, CDR1 is MDHEN and CDR2 is SYDVKM.

The rearrangement links TRBV7-2 to TRBJ1-6; TRBD1 might be the D (5 bases). CDR3 length: 16 amino acids. The V end was cut by 3 bases, the J end by 0 bases, with 9 bases between. Germline V lookup: CDR1 SGHTA, CDR2 FQGNSA. DNA for the CDR3: TGTGCCAGCAGCTTTCAGGGTATCTCCTATAATTCACCCCTCCACTTT. Amino acid sequence: CASSFQGISYNSPLHF.

The chain combines TRBV11-2 with TRBJ2-2, with D possibly TRBD2 on 6 matching bases. The CDR3 is 18 residues long. CDR1 and CDR2 from the germline V gene are SGHAT and FQNNGV. V was pared by 5 bases and J by 5 bases, with 24 bases between. The CDR3 loop reads CASSPGAGRPTETGELFF. The CDR3 DNA reads as TGTGCCAGCAGCCCCGGGGCGGGACGACCAACGGAGACCGGGGAGCTGTTTTTT.

A few counts support this clone. This chain joins TRBV25-1 and TRBJ1-2; 9 bases align to TRBD1. J lost 5 bases, V lost 6 bases, and 7 bases had no gene match. The CDR3 has 14 amino acids. CDR1 MGHDK and CDR2 SYGVNS come from the germline V gene. CDR3 region: CASSAAGTGYGYTF. CDR3 nucleotides: TGTGCCAGCAGCGCGGCCGGGACAGGGTATGGCTACACCTTC.

The rearrangement joins TRBV27 to TRBJ2-2, with 7 positions matching TRBD1. The junction had 2 bases not matched to a gene; V was cut back by 5 bases and J by 2 bases. CDR3 length: 14 residues. Germline V gene sequence: CDR1 MNHEY, CDR2 SMNVEV (reference sequence). The CDR3 sequence: CASSDRDNTGELFF. Here the CDR3 DNA reads TGTGCCAGCAGTGACAGGGACAACACCGGGGAGCTGTTTTTT.

V usage is TRBV4-1 and J usage is TRBJ2-3; TRBD1 matches 8 bases. Germline assignment: CDR1 MGHRA and CDR2 YSYEKL. With 2 bases clipped from V and 5 bases from J, the junction kept 9 bases outside the gene matches. The CDR3 has 16 residues. The CDR3 is CASSQYDRGAGDTQYF. CDR3 DNA: TGCGCCAGCAGCCAATACGACAGGGGAGCTGGAGATACGCAGTATTTT.

The chain joins TRBV28 to TRBJ1-2; 12 bases map to TRBD1. Germline loops: CDR1 MDHEN, CDR2 SYDVKM. The CDR3 has 16 amino acids. Trimming at V came to 3 bases and at J to 6 bases, leaving 8 bases not matched to a gene. CDR3 in DNA: TGTGCCAGCAGTTTTTTGGGACAGGGGGCTTGGGATGGCTACACCTTC. Translation: CASSFLGQGAWDGYTF.

The chain recombines TRBV29-1 with TRBJ1-2; D is ambiguous. Trimming shortened V by 4 bases and J by 4 bases, and 16 bases separated the two germline ends. Germline V gene lookup returns CDR1 SQVTM and CDR2 ANQGSEA. This CDR3 contains 14 residues. CDR3 DNA: TGCAGCGTTGTTCCCCTATTGGGAGGCTATGGCTACACCTTC. Translation: CSVVPLLGGYGYTF.

The CDR3: CASRYTGGTEAFF. The CDR3 coding sequence is TGTGCCAGCAGGTACACAGGGGGGACTGAAGCTTTCTTT. This sequence joins TRBV7-3 and TRBJ1-1; 8 bases map to TRBD1. J gave up 5 bases and V 6 bases, and 5 bases lay outside the gene matches. In germline, CDR1 is SGHTA, CDR2 FQGTGA. The length of the CDR3 is 13 residues.

J is TRBJ2-5 and V is TRBV28, with 7 bases fitting TRBD1. The CDR3 is made up of 14 amino acids. After removal of 4 bases from V and 7 bases from J, the junction contained 9 bases not matched to a gene. CDR1 MDHEN and CDR2 SYDVKM come from the germline V gene. CDR3 loop: CASSSDRVIGTQYF. Here the CDR3 DNA reads TGTGCCAGCAGTTCCGACAGGGTGATAGGGACCCAGTACTTC.

V is TRBV7-2 and J is TRBJ2-1; 8 nucleotides align to TRBD2. V dropped 6 bases and J dropped 6; count of bases not matched to a gene: 7. Germline-derived CDR1 and CDR2 are SGHTA and FQGNSA. The CDR3 is made up of 14 amino acids. The CDR3 nucleotides read TGTGCCAGCAGGCCCTACGGGGGGGTCAATGAGCAGTTCTTC. This codes for CASRPYGGVNEQFF.

This rearrangement joins TRBV6-2 or TRBV6-3 to TRBJ2-7, with D perhaps TRBD2 (5 bases). The CDR3 spans 16 residues. Germline V gene lookup returns CDR1 MNHEY and CDR2 SVGEGT. V lost 2 bases and J lost 1, with 15 bases in between. CDR3 sequence reads: CASSYEGVRLSYEQYF. The CDR3 DNA is TGTGCCAGCAGTTACGAGGGAGTACGTTTATCCTACGAGCAGTACTTC.

The genes are TRBV18 and TRBJ2-5; no definite D call. The CDR3 has 15 residues. Germline V gene data show CDR1 as KGHSH and CDR2 as LQKENI. The V gene lost 5 bases and the J gene lost 2 bases, with 15 bases spanning the gap. The CDR3 loop is CASSANPGRQETQYF. The CDR3, as DNA: TGTGCCAGCTCAGCTAATCCCGGACGGCAAGAGACCCAGTACTTC.

This rearrangement joins TRBV7-2 to TRBJ2-7, with 8 bases matching TRBD2. Trimming cost V 5 bases and J 0 bases; bases outside gene matches: 9. The V gene's germline CDR1 is SGHTA and CDR2 FQGNSA. The CDR3 runs 16 residues. DNA for the CDR3: TGTGCCAGCAGCCCCGTAGGCCTAGCGGGCTCCTACGAGCAGTACTTC. Its translation: CASSPVGLAGSYEQYF. Full variable domain (rest looked up from reference TRBV7-2 and TRBJ2-7): GAGVSQSPSNKVTEKGKDVELRCDPISGHTALYWYRQSLGQGLEFLIYFQGNSAPDKSGLPSDRFSAERTGGSVSTLTIQRTQQEDSAVYLCASSPVGLAGSYEQYFGPGTRLTVT.